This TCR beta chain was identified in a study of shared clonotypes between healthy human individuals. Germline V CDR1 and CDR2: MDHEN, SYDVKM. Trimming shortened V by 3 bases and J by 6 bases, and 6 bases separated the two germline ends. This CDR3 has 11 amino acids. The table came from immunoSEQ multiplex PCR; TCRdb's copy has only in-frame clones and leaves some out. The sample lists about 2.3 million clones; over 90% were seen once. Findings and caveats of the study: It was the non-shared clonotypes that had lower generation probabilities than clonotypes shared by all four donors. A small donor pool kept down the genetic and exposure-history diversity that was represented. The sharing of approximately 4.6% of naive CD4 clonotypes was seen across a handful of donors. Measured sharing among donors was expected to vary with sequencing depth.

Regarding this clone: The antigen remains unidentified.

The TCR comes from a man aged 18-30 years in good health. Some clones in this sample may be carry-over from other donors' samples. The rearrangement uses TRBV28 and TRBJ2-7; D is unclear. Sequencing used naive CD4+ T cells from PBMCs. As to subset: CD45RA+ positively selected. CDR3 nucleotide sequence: TGTGCCAGCAGTTTTTACGCCGAGCAGTACTTC. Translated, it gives CASSFYAEQYF.